This T cell receptor (beta chain) came from a study of T cells after yellow fever vaccination. In the study overall: Fractions of limited cellularity were prepared by means of SMART-Seq v4 Ultra Low Input.

5'RACE template switching produced TCR cDNA carrying a universal primer site and UMIs. Using its own MiXCR run on the 5' RACE reads, TCRdb lists one record per CDR3 protein. The repertoire has hundreds of thousands of distinct CDR3 sequences, approximately 13% of them found once; the top ten carry 11% to 15%. This clonotype was counted between two and nine times. Its specificity is unknown. Findings and limits, study-wide: Clones from primary vaccination mostly reappeared after the booster (around 96% CD4, about 85% CD8).

Between the trimmed V and J ends, which lost 3 bases and 3 bases, there was a span of 15 bases. There are 15 residues in the CDR3. Germline values: CDR1 SGHAT, CDR2 FQNNGV. V and J are TRBV11-2 and TRBJ2-7; D tentatively fits TRBD1 or TRBD2 (5 bases each). Sequences were derived from PBMCs, sampled on the day of the yellow fever booster vaccination. The source of this sequence is a man aged 30 to 45 who received the YFV17D yellow fever vaccine. The DNA of the CDR3 is TGTGCCAGCAGCTTTTCAGGGACCAAAAGCTACGAGCAGTACTTC. It specifies CASSFSGTKSYEQYF.